The rows below give T cell receptor beta chains drawn from one sample of a study of shared clonotypes between healthy human individuals. TCRdb keeps only in-frame clones here, not all; method: immunoSEQ multiplex PCR. Among 1.4 million to 1.5 million clones listed, approximately 97% were seen once. The material sequenced was naive CD4+ T cells sorted from blood. All receptors derive from a man younger than 45 in good health. The CDR3 runs from the conserved cysteine through the conserved F or W. Each record gives: CDR3 DNA, CDR3 protein, J gene, CDR3 length, clone size, V gene, D gene. D genes are given only for firm matches. Some rows mark clone size as missing; the rest say once, few, many or name a class of expanded clone.

CDR3 DNA: TGTGCCAGTACCCCCCGGGAGGGTCGAGTCAAAAACATTCAGTACTTC
CDR3 protein: CASTPREGRVKNIQYF
J gene: TRBJ2-4
CDR3 length: 16
clone size: .
V gene: TRBV19
D gene: TRBD2

CDR3 DNA: TGCGCCAGCAGCCCATCGACAGGATGGGATGAGCAGTTCTTC
CDR3 protein: CASSPSTGWDEQFF
J gene: TRBJ2-1
CDR3 length: 14
clone size: .
V gene: TRBV5-1
D gene: .

CDR3 DNA: TGCGCCAGCAGCTTGGCAAGGGACCCATACGAGCAGTACTTC
CDR3 protein: CASSLARDPYEQYF
J gene: TRBJ2-7
CDR3 length: 14
clone size: .
V gene: TRBV5-1
D gene: .

CDR3 DNA: TGTGCCAGCAGCCAAGATCGGGGCAGGGCAGCCTACGAGCAGTACTTC
CDR3 protein: CASSQDRGRAAYEQYF
J gene: TRBJ2-7
CDR3 length: 16
clone size: .
V gene: TRBV14
D gene: .

CDR3 DNA: TGTGCCAGCAGCCCCCGCGGGTCAAGGGGTGAGCAGTTCTTC
CDR3 protein: CASSPRGSRGEQFF
J gene: TRBJ2-1
CDR3 length: 14
clone size: .
V gene: TRBV11-3
D gene: .

CDR3 DNA: TGTGCCAGCAGCCCCGACACCGTTAATAGCAATCAGCCCCAGCATTTT
CDR3 protein: CASSPDTVNSNQPQHF
J gene: TRBJ1-5
CDR3 length: 16
clone size: .
V gene: TRBV7-8
D gene: .

CDR3 DNA: TGTGCCTGGAATTCCGGATTCTCCTACAATGAGCAGTTCTTC
CDR3 protein: CAWNSGFSYNEQFF
J gene: TRBJ2-1
CDR3 length: 14
clone size: .
V gene: TRBV30
D gene: .

CDR3 DNA: TGTGCCAGCAGCCAAGATAGCGGGAGGGCCTCCGGGGAGCTGTTTTTT
CDR3 protein: CASSQDSGRASGELFF
J gene: TRBJ2-2
CDR3 length: 16
clone size: .
V gene: TRBV5-5
D gene: TRBD2

CDR3 DNA: TGTGCCAGCAGCTTTCACTGGCTAGCGGGGCTCAATGAGCAGTTCTTC
CDR3 protein: CASSFHWLAGLNEQFF
J gene: TRBJ2-1
CDR3 length: 16
clone size: .
V gene: TRBV7-8
D gene: TRBD2

CDR3 DNA: TGTGCCAGCGTCTCGGGGGGGAGCGGTGTCTCCTACAATGAGCAGTTCTTC
CDR3 protein: CASVSGGSGVSYNEQFF
J gene: TRBJ2-1
CDR3 length: 17
clone size: .
V gene: TRBV27
D gene: TRBD2

CDR3 DNA: TGTGCCACCAGCAGATCCCGGCGGGGGGAGGGCCCAGATACGCAGTATTTT
CDR3 protein: CATSRSRRGEGPDTQYF
J gene: TRBJ2-3
CDR3 length: 17
clone size: .
V gene: TRBV15
D gene: TRBD2

CDR3 DNA: TGTGCCAGCAGCTTAGGCGGGGCTAGCTCCTACAATGAGCAGTTCTTC
CDR3 protein: CASSLGGASSYNEQFF
J gene: TRBJ2-1
CDR3 length: 16
clone size: .
V gene: TRBV11-2
D gene: .

CDR3 DNA: TGTGCCAGCAGTTTACGCCTTACAGGGGCCTCTGGGGCCAACGTCCTGACTTTC
CDR3 protein: CASSLRLTGASGANVLTF
J gene: TRBJ2-6
CDR3 length: 18
clone size: .
V gene: TRBV28
D gene: TRBD1

CDR3 DNA: TGTGCCACCAGCACCGATTACTCTGGAAACACCATATATTTT
CDR3 protein: CATSTDYSGNTIYF
J gene: TRBJ1-3
CDR3 length: 14
clone size: .
V gene: TRBV15
D gene: .

CDR3 DNA: TGTGCCAGCAGCCCATACCGGGACTCAGGCTTATATGGCTACACCTTC
CDR3 protein: CASSPYRDSGLYGYTF
J gene: TRBJ1-2
CDR3 length: 16
clone size: .
V gene: TRBV5-4
D gene: .

CDR3 DNA: TGTGCCTGGAGGAATATAGGGGACGGCTACACCTTC
CDR3 protein: CAWRNIGDGYTF
J gene: TRBJ1-2
CDR3 length: 12
clone size: .
V gene: TRBV30
D gene: .

CDR3 DNA: TGTGCCAGCAGTCCGGCGGGACAGAAGATGGATGGCTACACCTTC
CDR3 protein: CASSPAGQKMDGYTF
J gene: TRBJ1-2
CDR3 length: 15
clone size: .
V gene: TRBV28
D gene: TRBD1

CDR3 DNA: TGTGCCATCACAGGGGCAAAGGGAGATACGCAGTATTTT
CDR3 protein: CAITGAKGDTQYF
J gene: TRBJ2-3
CDR3 length: 13
clone size: .
V gene: TRBV10-3
D gene: .

CDR3 DNA: TGTGCCAGCGGGGCGGGAGGGCTGCGGACCGGGGAGCTGTTTTTT
CDR3 protein: CASGAGGLRTGELFF
J gene: TRBJ2-2
CDR3 length: 15
clone size: once
V gene: TRBV6-1
D gene: TRBD2

CDR3 DNA: TGTGCCAGCAGGACCACTAGGGTTGGAGTCTTCAAAAACATTCAGTACTTC
CDR3 protein: CASRTTRVGVFKNIQYF
J gene: TRBJ2-4
CDR3 length: 17
clone size: .
V gene: TRBV27
D gene: .

CDR3 DNA: TGTGCCAGCAGTTTGCAGGGGGCATATGGCTACACCTTC
CDR3 protein: CASSLQGAYGYTF
J gene: TRBJ1-2
CDR3 length: 13
clone size: .
V gene: TRBV28
D gene: TRBD1

CDR3 DNA: TGTGCCAGCAGCAGTGTGGACAGGGCTGCCTACGAGCAGTACTTC
CDR3 protein: CASSSVDRAAYEQYF
J gene: TRBJ2-7
CDR3 length: 15
clone size: .
V gene: TRBV5-6
D gene: TRBD1

CDR3 DNA: TGCGCCAGCAGCTTGACCGGGACTAGCGGGAGCTCCTACAATGAGCAGTTCTTC
CDR3 protein: CASSLTGTSGSSYNEQFF
J gene: TRBJ2-1
CDR3 length: 18
clone size: .
V gene: TRBV5-1
D gene: TRBD2

CDR3 DNA: TGTGCCAGCATCCTTTCGGGGTCCCCGGGGAAGGCTTTCTTT
CDR3 protein: CASILSGSPGKAFF
J gene: TRBJ1-1
CDR3 length: 14
clone size: .
V gene: TRBV28
D gene: .

CDR3 DNA: TGCGCCAGCAGCTTGGTTCACGGAGACTATGGCTACACCTTC
CDR3 protein: CASSLVHGDYGYTF
J gene: TRBJ1-2
CDR3 length: 14
clone size: .
V gene: TRBV5-1
D gene: .

CDR3 DNA: TGTGCCAGCAGCTTAGATCCGGGACTAGCATCCTACAATGAGCAGTTCTTC
CDR3 protein: CASSLDPGLASYNEQFF
J gene: TRBJ2-1
CDR3 length: 17
clone size: once
V gene: TRBV7-9
D gene: TRBD2

CDR3 DNA: TGCGCCAGCAGCTTTTTTAGCGGGAGTTCCTTTTACGAGCAGTACTTC
CDR3 protein: CASSFFSGSSFYEQYF
J gene: TRBJ2-7
CDR3 length: 16
clone size: .
V gene: TRBV5-1
D gene: TRBD2

CDR3 DNA: TGTGCCAGCAGCCCTTTGAATAGGGAAATCGGGGAGCTGTTTTTT
CDR3 protein: CASSPLNREIGELFF
J gene: TRBJ2-2
CDR3 length: 15
clone size: .
V gene: TRBV5-6
D gene: .